This TCR beta chain stems from a study of blood T cell repertoires in COVID-19. Whole-study context: PBMCs, B-cell-depleted T cells, or T cells provided the cDNA or gDNA that made up the material.

The method was immunoSEQ multiplex PCR; TCRdb's version includes in-frame clones alone and lacks a portion of them. The profile shows roughly 91,000 clones, roughly 84% of them singletons. V shed 3 bases and J 4 bases; nucleotides not matched to a gene: 9. The germline CDR1 and CDR2 sequences are SGHTA and FQGNSA. The CDR3 contains 17 residues. Sequencing input: peripheral blood. This sequence originates from a man in his 70s with active or convalescent COVID-19. This chain connects TRBV7-2 to TRBJ2-6; 7 bases are a match to TRBD1. CDR3 sequence (DNA): TGTGCCAGCAGCTTTGGGACAGCCCACTCCGGGGCCAACGTCCTGACTTTC. Translated: CASSFGTAHSGANVLTF.